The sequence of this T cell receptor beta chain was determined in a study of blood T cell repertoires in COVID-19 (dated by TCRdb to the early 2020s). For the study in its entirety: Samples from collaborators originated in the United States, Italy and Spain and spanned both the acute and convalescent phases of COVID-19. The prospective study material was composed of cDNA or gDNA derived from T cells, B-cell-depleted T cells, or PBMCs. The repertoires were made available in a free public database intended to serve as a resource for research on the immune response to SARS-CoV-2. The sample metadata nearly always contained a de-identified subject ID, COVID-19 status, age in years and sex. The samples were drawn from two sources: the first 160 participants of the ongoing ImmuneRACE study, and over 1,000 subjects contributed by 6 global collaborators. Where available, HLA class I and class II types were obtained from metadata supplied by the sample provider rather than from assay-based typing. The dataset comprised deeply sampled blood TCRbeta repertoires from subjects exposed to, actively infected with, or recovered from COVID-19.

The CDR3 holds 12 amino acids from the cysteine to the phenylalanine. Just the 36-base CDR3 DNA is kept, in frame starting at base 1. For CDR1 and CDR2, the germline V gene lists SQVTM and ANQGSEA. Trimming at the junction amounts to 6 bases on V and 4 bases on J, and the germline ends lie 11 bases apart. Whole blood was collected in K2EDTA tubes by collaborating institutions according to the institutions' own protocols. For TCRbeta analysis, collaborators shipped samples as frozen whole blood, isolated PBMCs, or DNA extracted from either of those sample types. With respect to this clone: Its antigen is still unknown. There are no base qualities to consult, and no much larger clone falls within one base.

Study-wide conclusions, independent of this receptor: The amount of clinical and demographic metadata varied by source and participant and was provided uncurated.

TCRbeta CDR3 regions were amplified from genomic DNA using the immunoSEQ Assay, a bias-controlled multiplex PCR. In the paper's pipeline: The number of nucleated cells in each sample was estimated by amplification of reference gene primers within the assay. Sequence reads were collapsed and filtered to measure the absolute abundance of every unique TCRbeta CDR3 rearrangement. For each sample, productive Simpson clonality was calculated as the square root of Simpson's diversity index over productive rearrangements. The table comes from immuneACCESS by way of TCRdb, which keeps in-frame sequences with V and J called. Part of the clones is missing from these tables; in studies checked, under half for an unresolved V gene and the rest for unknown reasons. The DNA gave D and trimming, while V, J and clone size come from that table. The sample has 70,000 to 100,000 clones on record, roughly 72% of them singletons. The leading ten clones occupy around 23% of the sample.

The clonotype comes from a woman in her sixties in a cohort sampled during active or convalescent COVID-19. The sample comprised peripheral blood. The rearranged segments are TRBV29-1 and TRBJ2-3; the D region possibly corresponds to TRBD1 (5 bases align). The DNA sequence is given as TGCAGCGTCACAGGAAGCGCAGATACGCAGTATTTT. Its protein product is CSVTGSADTQYF.